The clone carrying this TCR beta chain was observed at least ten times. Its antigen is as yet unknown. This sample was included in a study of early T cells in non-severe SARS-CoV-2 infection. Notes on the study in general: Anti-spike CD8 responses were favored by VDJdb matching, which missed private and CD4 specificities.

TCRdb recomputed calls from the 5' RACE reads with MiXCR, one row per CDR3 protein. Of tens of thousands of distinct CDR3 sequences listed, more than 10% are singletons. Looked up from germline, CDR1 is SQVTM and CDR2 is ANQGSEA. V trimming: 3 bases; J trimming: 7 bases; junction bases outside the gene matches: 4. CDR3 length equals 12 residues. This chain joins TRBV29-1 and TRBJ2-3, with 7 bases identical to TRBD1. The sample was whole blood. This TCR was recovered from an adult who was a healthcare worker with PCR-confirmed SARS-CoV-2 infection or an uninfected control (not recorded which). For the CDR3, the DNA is TGCAGCGTTGATTCCAGGGGGAATACGCAGTATTTT. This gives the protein CSVDSRGNTQYF.